A selection of T cell receptor beta chains follows, all from one sample in a study of T cell responses to AZD1222 COVID-19 vaccine. The table came from immunoSEQ multiplex PCR; TCRdb's copy has only in-frame clones and leaves some out. This table has about 140,000 clones, roughly 92% appearing once. Sequencing was performed on peripheral blood, taken on day 0 of AZD1222 vaccination. The receptors originated from an adult in good health. Each CDR3 is given with its conserved first and last residue. A D gene is named only where the DNA matches it firmly. Size tells how often a clone was seen (once, few, many) or the class of an expanded clone, and some rows leave it out.

NA	TRBV6-5	TRBJ1-3	once	TGTGCCAGCAGTCCGAACCCTGGAAACACCATATATTTT	CASSPNPGNTIYF
NA	TRBV11-2	TRBJ2-7	NA	TGTGCCAGCAGCTCGCCAATCCCTTACCCGCGGGCGTCCTACGAGCAGTACTTC	CASSSPIPYPRASYEQYF
TRBD1	TRBV11-2	TRBJ2-7	NA	TGTGCCAGCAGCTTAGACGCCGGGACAGGGTCCTACGAGCAGTACTTC	CASSLDAGTGSYEQYF
TRBD1	TRBV13	TRBJ1-6	NA	TGTGCCAGCGCCGCCGGGACAGAGAATTCACCCCTCCACTTT	CASAAGTENSPLHF
NA	TRBV9	TRBJ2-2	NA	TGTGCCAGCAGCTCCAGGCAGGGGGGCGCGAACACCGGGGAGCTGTTTTTT	CASSSRQGGANTGELFF
TRBD1	TRBV2	TRBJ2-7	NA	TGTGCCAGCAGACGGGACAGGGGCGACTACGAGCAGTACTTC	CASRRDRGDYEQYF
NA	TRBV24-1	TRBJ2-2	NA	TGTGCCACCAGTGGTAGGGTGAACACCGGGGAGCTGTTTTTT	CATSGRVNTGELFF
NA	TRBV18	TRBJ1-2	few	TGTGCCAGCTCACCAGAGGGTAGCTATGGCTACACCTTC	CASSPEGSYGYTF
NA	TRBV10-3	TRBJ1-1	NA	TGTGCCATCAGTGACCATAACAGGGACCTTAACACTGAAGCTTTCTTT	CAISDHNRDLNTEAFF
NA	TRBV11-1	TRBJ2-7	NA	TGTGCCAGCAGCTTACTGGGCGGGAAAGGGGAGCAGTACTTC	CASSLLGGKGEQYF
NA	TRBV5-1	TRBJ2-6	NA	TGCGCCAGCAGCTTTACAGGGCCTGGGGCCAACGTCCTGACTTTC	CASSFTGPGANVLTF
NA	TRBV5-1	TRBJ1-2	NA	TGCGCCAGCAGCCAACCCGGGACACCCTACTATGGCTACACCTTC	CASSQPGTPYYGYTF
NA	TRBV2	TRBJ1-2	NA	TGTGCCAGCAGTGGCGTCCTGGTTAACGGCTACACCTTC	CASSGVLVNGYTF
TRBD1	TRBV4-1	TRBJ1-2	NA	TGCGCCAGCAGCCCTCACGGACAGGGGCGTAGATATGGCTACACCTTC	CASSPHGQGRRYGYTF
NA	TRBV5-4	TRBJ2-3	NA	TGTGCCAGCAGCTACCCTTCTAGGCTGGGTTCAGATACGCAGTATTTT	CASSYPSRLGSDTQYF
NA	TRBV5-1	TRBJ2-3	NA	TGCGCCAGCAGCTCCCTCGTTCAAGGAGGTACAGATACGCAGTATTTT	CASSSLVQGGTDTQYF
NA	TRBV15	TRBJ1-4	NA	TGTGCCACCAGCAGAGGGACCTCGAAGAAACTGTTTTTT	CATSRGTSKKLFF
NA	TRBV6-5	TRBJ1-3	NA	TGTGCCAGCAGTTACCGGAACTCTGGAAACACCATATATTTT	CASSYRNSGNTIYF
TRBD2	TRBV18	TRBJ2-1	NA	TGTGCCAGCTCACCAGCCCGCGGGACTAGCGGGAAAGTGGAGCAGTTCTTC	CASSPARGTSGKVEQFF
NA	TRBV29-1	TRBJ2-5	NA	TGCAGCGTTACGCGCGTGGAGACCCAGTACTTC	CSVTRVETQYF
NA	TRBV6-4	TRBJ1-6	NA	TGTGCCAGCAGTGACTCGGGACCCGGACCCCTCCACTTT	CASSDSGPGPLHF
NA	TRBV23-1	TRBJ2-1	NA	TGCGCCAGCAGTCAATCTTTACCAAACCGGGGTGAGCAGTTCTTC	CASSQSLPNRGEQFF
NA	TRBV6-4	TRBJ2-2	few	TGTGCCAGCAGTGACTCAGGAGGGAACACCGGGGAGCTGTTTTTT	CASSDSGGNTGELFF
TRBD2	TRBV6-5	TRBJ2-7	NA	TGTGCCAGCAGTTACTCTAGGCTAGCGGGAACCTACGAGCAGTACTTC	CASSYSRLAGTYEQYF
TRBD1	TRBV29-1	TRBJ2-2	NA	TGCAGCGGACGACTCGGGACAGAAGTGAACACCGGGGAGCTGTTTTTT	CSGRLGTEVNTGELFF
TRBD1	TRBV7-2	TRBJ1-2	NA	TGTGCCAGCAGCTTCCGGACAGGGAGGAACTATGGCTACACCTTC	CASSFRTGRNYGYTF
NA	TRBV9	TRBJ1-2	NA	TGTGCCAGCAGCGTCCCCTGGGGGGGTGGCTACACCTTC	CASSVPWGGGYTF
TRBD1	TRBV2	TRBJ2-3	few	TGTGCCAGCAGTTCCCCGGGACAGGGGTCCACAGATACGCAGTATTTT	CASSSPGQGSTDTQYF
NA	TRBV28	TRBJ1-2	NA	TGTGCCAGCAGTTCATCTAGGCCCGGTCCCAACCATGGCTACACCTTC	CASSSSRPGPNHGYTF
NA	TRBV27	TRBJ1-2	NA	TGTGCCAGCAGTTCGGCTAAGGGGACACCCGATAACTATGGCTACACCTTC	CASSSAKGTPDNYGYTF
NA	TRBV6-4	TRBJ2-5	NA	TGTGCCAGCAGTCCAAGGTTAACAGGACTTGAGACCCAGTACTTC	CASSPRLTGLETQYF
NA	TRBV5-4	TRBJ1-1	NA	TGTGCCGCGGGGGTCGTGAACACTGAAGCTTTCTTT	CAAGVVNTEAFF
TRBD1	TRBV6-4	TRBJ1-5	NA	TGTGCCAGCAGCTGGGCAGGGGGCGGAAGCAATCAGCCCCAGCATTTT	CASSWAGGGSNQPQHF
TRBD2	TRBV6-4	TRBJ2-7	NA	TGTGCCAGCCACCTCCGGCGGGAGTTGTCCTACGAGCAGTACTTC	CASHLRRELSYEQYF
NA	TRBV29-1	TRBJ2-7	NA	TGCAGCGTTGAAGATATGGGGGTTGAGCAGTACTTC	CSVEDMGVEQYF
NA	TRBV10-2	TRBJ2-7	NA	TGCGCCAGCAGCGACAGGTTTTTTCAGTACGAGCAGTACTTC	CASSDRFFQYEQYF
TRBD2	TRBV10-1	TRBJ2-2	NA	TGCGCCAGCAGTGCCTCCGGGAGGTTCGCCCAGGGCATGGGAACCGGGGAGCTGTTTTTT	CASSASGRFAQGMGTGELFF
TRBD1	TRBV27	TRBJ1-3	NA	TGTGCCAGCAGTTATGGACAGGGGGCCGGAAACACCATATATTTT	CASSYGQGAGNTIYF
TRBD2	TRBV6-1	TRBJ2-5	NA	TGTGCCAGCAGTGAGGGACTAGCGGGAGGTGAGACCCAGTACTTC	CASSEGLAGGETQYF
NA	TRBV5-4	TRBJ2-5	NA	TGTGCCAGCAGCAGGACCCGACTCACAGAGACCCAGTACTTC	CASSRTRLTETQYF
TRBD2	TRBV7-9	TRBJ2-4	once	TGTGCCAGCAGCCAGGGGACTAGCGCCCAGCGAGCCAAAAACATTCAGTACTTC	CASSQGTSAQRAKNIQYF
NA	TRBV2	TRBJ1-1	NA	TGTGCCAGCAGTATTGGGGAAAGGACTGAAGCTTTCTTT	CASSIGERTEAFF
TRBD1	TRBV6-5	TRBJ2-7	NA	TGTGCCAGCAGTCTCCGGGACAGGGGTCTGGGGCAGTACTTC	CASSLRDRGLGQYF
NA	TRBV7-3	TRBJ2-1	NA	TGTGCCAGCAGCTTAAGGCAGGGGCCTGGTAATGAGCAGTTCTTC	CASSLRQGPGNEQFF
TRBD1	TRBV27	TRBJ2-7	NA	TGTGCCAGCAGCCCCCGACAGGGGGCCGTGTACGAGCAGTACTTC	CASSPRQGAVYEQYF
NA	TRBV7-2	TRBJ2-7	NA	TGTGCCAGCAGCTTTTCTCCGGGAGTTTGGAACGAGCAGTACTTC	CASSFSPGVWNEQYF
TRBD2	TRBV7-9	TRBJ2-7	NA	TGTGCCAGCAGCCAACTGGGAGGGGTCGAGCAGTACTTC	CASSQLGGVEQYF
TRBD1	TRBV30	TRBJ1-2	NA	TGTGCCTGGAGTGTACCGGACAGGAAGGGTTATCATAACTATGGCTACACCTTC	CAWSVPDRKGYHNYGYTF
NA	TRBV27	TRBJ1-6	NA	TGTGCCAGCAGTCCTCAAGTGAGGACAGTTTATAATTCACCCCTCCACTTT	CASSPQVRTVYNSPLHF
NA	TRBV6-1	TRBJ1-1	NA	TGTGCCAGCAGTGAAGCAGGCCACCGTGAAGCTTTCTTT	CASSEAGHREAFF
NA	TRBV12-5	TRBJ2-2	NA	TGTGCTAGTGCCCCGGAGTATTACCCGGGGAGGCGCACCGGGGAGCTGTTTTTT	CASAPEYYPGRRTGELFF
NA	TRBV4-1	TRBJ2-4	NA	TGCGCCAGCAGCCAAGGGGGTTTGAGATCCAAAAACATTCAGTACTTC	CASSQGGLRSKNIQYF
NA	TRBV4-1	TRBJ1-1	NA	TGCGCCAGCAGCCAACCCACAAAGAATACTGAAGCTTTCTTT	CASSQPTKNTEAFF
TRBD1	TRBV27	TRBJ2-1	NA	TGTGCCAGCGCGGACAGGAGGTATGAGCAGTTCTTC	CASADRRYEQFF
NA	TRBV6-4	TRBJ2-6	NA	TGTGCCAGCAGTGACTCGACAACTGGGGCCAACGTCCTGACTTTC	CASSDSTTGANVLTF
TRBD1	TRBV3-1/TRBV3-2	TRBJ2-7	NA	TGTGCCAGCAGCCCCCGGGACAGGGGGCGCTACGAGCAGTACTTC	CASSPRDRGRYEQYF
NA	TRBV4-1	TRBJ2-7	few	TGCGCCAGCAGCCAATACCCGAGCTCCTACGAGCAGTACTTC	CASSQYPSSYEQYF
NA	TRBV19	TRBJ2-2	NA	TGTGCCAGCCTAAGGACGGGTACCACCGGGGAGCTGTTTTTT	CASLRTGTTGELFF
TRBD1	TRBV13	TRBJ2-7	NA	TGTGCCAGCAGCTTACTCTCACAGGGGTACTACGAGCAGTACTTC	CASSLLSQGYYEQYF